This T cell receptor (beta chain) stems from a study of blood T cell repertoires in COVID-19. Some clones are missing from TCRdb's copy, which holds only in-frame ones; the method was immunoSEQ multiplex PCR. Counted here are 300,000 to 400,000 clones, 85% to 90% occurring once; the ten biggest clones make up roughly 0.99%. Among Cohort 3 donors, those recovered had two negative PCRs, clearance, or symptom resolution. CDR1 and CDR2 from the germline V gene are GTSNPN and SVGIG (reference sequence). The V end was cut by 5 bases, the J end by 4 bases, with 12 bases between. This CDR3 spans 13 amino acids.

The TCR was taken from a man between 18 and 35 years old who had recovered from COVID-19. The sample was PBMCs or T cells enriched from blood (not recorded which). This chain connects TRBV30 to TRBJ1-5, with D unclear. In nucleotides, the CDR3 is TGTGCCTGGGGAGTCGGAGCGAATCAGCCCCAGCATTTT. Translating it yields CAWGVGANQPQHF.